This TCR beta chain was found in a study of T cells in Graves' hyperthyroidism and ophthalmopathy. Study as a whole: It was at initial diagnosis, before any treatment, that peripheral blood was collected.

This clonotype showed up many times. TCR beta CDR3 region amplification was performed from RNA transcripts. The TCR CDR3 first-round RT-PCR relied on the HTBI primer set. MiXCR was run by TCRdb on the multiplex PCR reads, yielding one entry per CDR3 protein. The sample carries about 530,000 distinct CDR3 sequences, 17% recorded once. Diagnostic decisions used clinical symptoms, serum thyroxine and TRAb, thyroid ultrasound and orbital computed tomography. PBMCs were collected from an approximately 9.3 ml volume of fresh peripheral blood. The clonotype was recovered from a woman between 18 and 29 years old with Graves' ophthalmopathy. The source material was blood.

The CDR3 DNA is TGTGCCAGCAGCCCCAATACAGCAATCCAAGAGACCCAGTACTTC. Amino acids: CASSPNTAIQETQYF. J is TRBJ2-5 and V is TRBV3-1; D is unclear. This CDR3 spans 15 amino acids. Looked up from germline, CDR1 is LGHDT and CDR2 is YNNKEL (reference sequence). The germline V and J ends were trimmed by 4 bases and 1 base, with 13 bases remaining between them.